This TCR beta chain was recovered during a study of regulatory T cells in long-lasting Graves disease. Looking at the study overall: Antithyroid drugs had been given to newly diagnosed Graves' patients for under 3 months.

The CDR3 has 12 amino acids. Germline V gene lookup returns CDR1 MNHNS and CDR2 SASEGT. With V trimmed by 6 bases and J by 6 bases, 4 bases remained unmatched. Arm-PCR of CDR3 regions and iRepertoire HTBI primers were the basis on which TCR beta libraries were built. TCRdb re-analysed the multiplex PCR reads in MiXCR, keeping a single row per CDR3 protein. This table holds 500,000 or so distinct CDR3 sequences, roughly 15% found once. The time point: newly diagnosed GD, antithyroid drugs for less than 3 months. PBMC RNA served as the TCR library source. The data also belong to a second study, concerning T cells in Graves' hyperthyroidism and ophthalmopathy.

The rearrangement joins TRBV6-1 to TRBJ1-1; TRBD1 matches 7 bases. The TCR comes from a woman aged 40 to 65 with Graves disease. Sequencing used peripheral blood mononuclear cells (PBMCs), obtained at new diagnosis, from a patient treated with antithyroid drugs. The DNA for the CDR3 is TGTGCCAGCAGGATCGGGACAGCTGAAGCTTTCTTT. Amino acids: CASRIGTAEAFF.